The present TCR beta chain was sequenced within a study of blood T cells in healthy people across ages (dated by TCRdb to 2015 to 2017). At the level of the whole study: In model experiments, template switching captured about one uniquely barcoded TCR beta cDNA molecule for every two T cells. To track age-related changes in TCR beta repertoire diversity, the study relied on deep sequencing normalized with unique cDNA molecular identifiers. The study analyzed two additional independent replicas of 1 million unique cDNA reads from the same blood draw for two donors, one aged 18 to 29 and one aged 80 or older. Donors were grouped into four age groups: young (average approximately 15 years), middle-aged (around 39), aged (about 60) and long-lived (less than 85). Findings and caveats that apply to the study as a whole: The percentage of naive T cells measured by flow cytometry correlated strongly with observed TCR beta diversity. Total diversity estimates from one million sequenced T cells were considered lower bounds and underestimates. The CMV infection status of donors was not known, potentially confounding age-related changes in expanded clonotypes. Observed TCR beta diversity per million T cells fell roughly linearly with age, and a significant reduction was already apparent by age roughly 41. Bulk unsorted PBMC profiling prevented conclusive comparison of naive and antigen-experienced compartments. Compared with the aged group, the long-lived group had more naive CD4+ T cells, fewer expanded clones and increased TCR diversity, suggesting age selection.

As regards this clonotype: There is no known antigen for this receptor. Since a much larger clone is just one base distant, this may be a read error.

Donors were a few dozen systemically healthy Caucasian individuals from Russia aged roughly 6 to 90 years. Each donor gave 8.5 to 10 milliliters of peripheral blood, collected into EDTA-treated Vacutainer tubes. Ficoll-Paque density-gradient centrifugation was used to isolate PBMCs, with at least 6.5 million per sample. Total RNA was extracted from PBMCs with Trizol reagent, with at least 5 micrograms obtained per sample. The percentages of naive CD45RAhigh/CD27high T cells were determined by flow cytometry on a PBMC aliquot from every donor. V is cut by 0 bases and J by 3 bases, and the space between the germline ends is 16 bases. Inclusive of the bounding cysteine and phenylalanine, the CDR3 is 16 residues long. Only the CDR3 region is kept as DNA, spanning 48 bases read in frame from base 1. The germline V gene encodes CDR1 SGDLS and CDR2 YYNGEE. Libraries were made using 5' RACE. The instrument given in TCRdb is Illumina HiSeq 2500. A second PCR of about 7 to 12 cycles was run with a J-beta primer mix and a sample-barcoded 5' primer. A template-switch 5' adaptor carrying 12 random nucleotides introduced a unique molecular identifier onto each TCR beta cDNA molecule. Each sample yielded at least 2.5 million CDR3-containing paired-end reads. First-strand cDNA was synthesized from all RNA with the Mint cDNA synthesis kit, primed by a TRBC-specific oligonucleotide. After uracil-DNA glycosylase treatment, a first 18-cycle PCR used universal primers M1SS and BC2_uni_R on all cDNA. For the original study's pipeline: Each sample was normalized by randomly selecting 1 million high-quality reads, each carrying a distinct molecular identifier. Reads sharing molecular identifiers were discarded rather than binned into consensus sequences. MiTCR, set to a Q25 quality threshold and the strictest error-elimination algorithm, was used for CDR3 identification, clonotype clustering and error correction. A nonparametric unseen species model using Euler transformation provided a lower-bound estimate of total TCR beta diversity. TCRdb trimmed public reads at Q25 via fastp, called clones via MiXCR and kept in-frame beta chains. Each CDR3 protein appears once, grouped with its most common genes and DNA. The V and J calls here are based on TCRdb, not the publication. The sample profile shows about 930,000 distinct CDR3 sequences; 25% to 35% of them were found once. About 10% of the sample lies in the top ten.

This sample also appeared in a second study, on T cells of mothers and their children. That second publication adds: Nine systemically healthy Caucasian individuals served as donors, namely three mothers together with their six children. cDNA synthesis consumed the entire amount of extracted RNA, loaded at approximately 1.6 ug RNA in each 15 ul reaction. Sample barcodes and 2-4 random nucleotides were added via the M1S primer in the second PCR. Each mother yielded over 9.5 million TCR beta CDR3 reads and each child some 3 million reads. Thymic selection similarly shapes TCR recombination output in related and unrelated pairs, with minor effect from inherited differences. Related mother-child pairs always showed normalized repertoire overlap that was slightly higher than in unrelated mother-child pairs, though the difference was never significant. No persistent microchimeric T cell clones were found, with a detection sensitivity of around 100 clones per million clonotypes. In the study, deep NGS was used to compare the TCR beta repertoires of mothers and children, and features distinguishing related mother-child pairs from unrelated individuals were sought. On average, the children were roughly 11 +/- 4 years old, while the mothers were about 40 +/- 4 years old. After adapter ligation was performed with NEBNext reagents, the libraries were sequenced on an Illumina HiSeq 2000 with 100+100 nt paired-end reads. To avoid cross-contamination, the mother libraries and the child libraries were prepared a month apart and sequenced in separate runs. For each donor, somewhere between roughly 500,000 and 2,300,000 distinct TCR beta clonotypes were identified. Naive TCR beta clonotypes were estimated from low-frequency clonotypes matched to each donor's FACS-determined naive share, without sorting.

This TCR came from a woman aged 40 to 49 in good health. What was sequenced was blood. Here the chain combines TRBV9 and TRBJ2-7; D gene: possibly TRBD2, on 6 matching bases. The DNA is TGTGCCAGCAGCGTAGAACCAGCGGAGGGGTTCTACGAGCAGTACTTC. It translates to CASSVEPAEGFYEQYF.